The 16 T cell receptor beta chains listed next were all sequenced from one sample in a study of identical twins. TCRdb re-called the 5' RACE reads with MiXCR, one entry per CDR3 protein. The table records some 790,000 distinct CDR3 sequences, around a sixth of them present only once. These records were also assigned to another study, of T cells expressing NK-cell markers.

Material: PBMCs. The receptors stem from a woman between 18 and 29 years old in good health.

V is TRBV6-1 and J is TRBJ2-2; the D gene is possibly TRBD2 (5 bases). The V end was cut by 11 bases, the J end by 5 bases, with 18 bases between. Germline V gene data show CDR1 as MNHNS and CDR2 as SASEGT. The CDR3 sequence is 14 residues long. Here the CDR3 DNA reads TGTGCCTCAACCGGACTCAAGGGTACCGGGGAGCTGTTTTTT. Residues: CASTGLKGTGELFF.

The chain combines TRBV6-2 or TRBV6-3 with TRBJ2-5, with 7 bases identical to TRBD1. Germline V gene lookup returns CDR1 MNHEY and CDR2 SVGEGT. The CDR3 has 15 amino acids. Germline trimming cut 0 bases from V and 4 bases from J; bases unmatched to any gene: 5. CDR3 DNA: TGTGCCAGCAGTTACTCGCCGACAGGGCTAGAGACCCAGTACTTC. Its translation is CASSYSPTGLETQYF.

V and J are TRBV9 and TRBJ2-7; the D gene is possibly TRBD1 (5 bases). V lost 4 bases and J lost 2, with 13 bases in between. CDR1 is SGDLS, CDR2 YYNGEE, per germline. The CDR3 totals 14 residues. The CDR3 sequence is CASSPPGKAYEQYF. In DNA, the CDR3 is TGTGCCAGCAGCCCCCCAGGGAAAGCCTACGAGCAGTACTTC.

V gene TRBV5-1 combines with J gene TRBJ2-2, with TRBD2 identical over 14 bases. The CDR3 has 14 residues. The V segment lost 3 bases and the J segment 13 bases; nucleotides outside the gene matches: 5. Germline V gives CDR1 SGHRS, CDR2 YFSETQ. CDR3 sequence: CASSSGLAGVSLFF. In DNA form, the CDR3 reads TGCGCCAGCAGCTCGGGACTAGCGGGAGTGTCGCTGTTTTTT.

This clonotype was recorded a few times. The rearrangement links TRBV12-3 or TRBV12-4 to TRBJ2-1; D possibly uses TRBD1 or TRBD2 (6 bases each). Trimming took 7 bases from V and 9 from J, leaving 16 bases between them. The CDR3 runs 13 residues. As DNA, the CDR3 is TGTGCCAGCAACCCACTCAGGGGAGGTGAGCAGTTCTTC. Amino acids: CASNPLRGGEQFF.

The chain employs TRBV6-6 and TRBJ2-3; the D is unclear. In germline, CDR1 is MNHNY, CDR2 SVGAGI (reference sequence). The CDR3 consists of 12 residues. Trimming removed 10 bases at V and 0 bases at J, with 8 bases between. The CDR3 here is CATVTSTDTQYF. The CDR3 region has the DNA TGTGCCACCGTGACTAGCACAGATACGCAGTATTTT.

The table lists this clonotype with a few counts. The chain combines TRBV7-3 with TRBJ2-1, with 8 bases fitting TRBD2. This CDR3 region has 17 residues. In germline, CDR1 is SGHTA, CDR2 FQGTGA. Trimming took 3 bases from V and 1 from J; bases not matched to a gene: 8. The CDR3 DNA follows: TGTGCCAGCAGCTTGCTTGGGGGCGGGGGGTCCTACAATGAGCAGTTCTTC. Its protein is CASSLLGGGGSYNEQFF.

This rearrangement joins TRBV12-5 to TRBJ1-1; D is unclear. The germline V and J ends were trimmed by 4 bases and 11 bases, with 17 bases remaining between them. The CDR3 totals 13 residues. Germline lookup yields CDR1 LGHNT and CDR2 FRNRAP. The chain's CDR3 is CASGSWETVVAFF. For the CDR3, the DNA is TGTGCTAGTGGTTCCTGGGAGACCGTCGTGGCTTTCTTT.

The rearrangement uses TRBV27 and TRBJ2-1; D is ambiguous. The CDR3 consists of 15 residues. Germline CDR1 and CDR2: MNHEY and SMNVEV (reference sequence). With 6 bases removed from V and 1 base from J, the gap between germline ends came to 13 bases. The CDR3 DNA reads as TGTGCCAGCAGGGCCTTAGTATTTTCCTACAATGAGCAGTTCTTC. Protein sequence: CASRALVFSYNEQFF.

In its sample, this clonotype was seen a few times. V and J are TRBV7-2 and TRBJ2-7; weak D call: TRBD1 (6 bases). The CDR3 covers 15 residues. V lost 4 bases to trimming and J lost 4 bases, with 17 bases between them. Per germline, CDR1 SGHTA and CDR2 FQGNSA. The CDR3 coding sequence is TGTGCCAGCAGCTACTTCGGGACAAATATTTACGAGCAGTACTTC. Protein sequence: CASSYFGTNIYEQYF.

This clonotype has more than one count but fewer than ten. The chain carries TRBV7-8 and TRBJ2-7; 10 bases agree with TRBD2. The CDR3 has 15 residues. Germline CDR1 SGHVS, CDR2 FQNEAQ. The ends lost 1 base at V and 5 bases at J; junction bases unmatched: 5. The CDR3 loop reads CASSLVLAGVNEQYF. The CDR3 nucleotides are TGTGCCAGCAGCTTAGTTCTAGCGGGAGTGAACGAGCAGTACTTC. The entire variable domain, with the rest obtained from reference TRBV7-8 and TRBJ2-7, is as follows: GAGVSQSPRYKVAKRGQDVALRCDPISGHVSLFWYQQALGQGPEFLTYFQNEAQLDKSGLPSDRFFAERPEGSVSTLKIQRTQQEDSAVYLCASSLVLAGVNEQYFGPGTRLTVT.

The rearrangement uses TRBV12-3 or TRBV12-4 and TRBJ1-1; D is unclear. The CDR3 totals 12 residues. V shed 3 bases and J shed 12 bases, with 14 bases lying between them. CDR3 DNA sequence: TGTGCCAGCAGTTTCGCCCTTTCCGTATCTTTCTTT. This codes for CASSFALSVSFF.

This clonotype was observed a few times. V gene TRBV29-1 combines with J gene TRBJ2-3; D is ambiguous. The CDR3 extends over 10 amino acids. Trimming took off 5 bases at V and 3 bases at J, with 3 bases between the two ends. Germline V gene lookup returns CDR1 SQVTM and CDR2 ANQGSEA. For the CDR3, the DNA is TGCAGCGTTCGAACAGATACGCAGTATTTT. Encoded protein: CSVRTDTQYF.

This clonotype was observed a handful of times. The J gene is TRBJ2-4, the V gene TRBV27; no definite D call. V gave up 5 bases and J gave up 0 bases, with 14 bases separating them. Germline V CDR1 and CDR2: MNHEY, SMNVEV (reference sequence). The CDR3 length is 16 residues. This CDR3 reads CASSPQSILAKNIQYF. The CDR3 nucleotides read TGTGCCAGCAGTCCGCAATCTATACTAGCCAAAAACATTCAGTACTTC.

This chain's CDR3 is CASRTRGGLSDTQYF. CDR3 nucleotides: TGTGCCAGCAGAACGCGGGGGGGCCTATCAGATACGCAGTATTTT. The V gene is TRBV28, the J gene TRBJ2-3, with 9 bases matching TRBD2. The trim removed 6 bases at V and 4 bases at J, leaving 8 bases unmatched. The CDR3 has 15 residues. Germline V gene lookup returns CDR1 MDHEN and CDR2 SYDVKM.

This clonotype was picked up a small number of times. The chain employs TRBV10-3 and TRBJ2-2; D call uncertain. V was shortened by 0 bases and J by 6 bases, with 8 bases between the two germline ends. CDR1 is ENHRY, CDR2 SYGVKD, per germline. The CDR3 sequence is 14 residues long. The CDR3 here is CAISESDQPGELFF. The CDR3 coding sequence is TGTGCCATCAGTGAGTCCGACCAGCCCGGGGAGCTGTTTTTT.